This is a list of T cell receptor beta chains from one sample in a study of chemoradiotherapy in HPV16-positive cancers. Measured with immunoSEQ multiplex PCR; TCRdb has only the in-frame clones, and not every one. The sample lists 4,500 to 5,500 clones, around 69% occurring once. This material consisted of tumor tissue, taken from a patient who underwent chemoradiotherapy. These receptors all stem from a human donor with HPV-associated anogenital cancer. CDR3s include the opening cysteine and the closing phenylalanine or tryptophan. The D gene is left open where the match is weak. Clone sizes are given selectively: once, few, many, or a class where the clone is expanded.

>.|TRBJ1-3|.|TRBV5-6
TGTGCCAGCAGCTTGTATTCGTACTCTGGAAACACCATATATTTT
CASSLYSYSGNTIYF
>.|TRBJ1-1|.|TRBV4-1
TGCGCCAGCAGCCAATTACCGGGAGGGGCTGAAGCTTTCTTT
CASSQLPGGAEAFF
>TRBD2|TRBJ2-7|large|TRBV13
TGTGCCAGCAGCTTAGGACTAGCGGGAGTGGGCGAGCAGTACTTC
CASSLGLAGVGEQYF
>.|TRBJ1-5|.|TRBV11-2
TGTGCCAGCAGAGACAAAGGGGGGATCTGCAATCAGCCCCAGCATTTT
CASRDKGGICNQPQHF
>TRBD1|TRBJ2-3|.|TRBV2
TGTGCCAGCAGCAACACCGGGACAGTCAGCACAGATACGCAGTATTTT
CASSNTGTVSTDTQYF
>TRBD1|TRBJ1-2|.|TRBV7-9
TGTGCCAGCAGCCCCCGGACAGGGCCCTATGGCTACACCTTC
CASSPRTGPYGYTF
>TRBD2|TRBJ2-7|.|TRBV19
TGTGCCAGTAGTCCCGTACTACGACTAGCGGGAAGGTACGAGCAGTACTTC
CASSPVLRLAGRYEQYF
>.|TRBJ2-3|.|TRBV19
TGTGCCAGTAGTGAACAGTTCACAGATACGCAGTATTTT
CASSEQFTDTQYF
>TRBD1|TRBJ1-2|.|TRBV25-1
TGTGCCAGCAGTGGGACAGGGAACTATGGCTACACCTTC
CASSGTGNYGYTF
>.|TRBJ2-7|few|TRBV27
TGTGCCAGCAGCCTAAAGGACTACTACGAGCAGTACTTC
CASSLKDYYEQYF
>.|TRBJ2-3|.|TRBV4-1
TGCGCCAGCTCCATACAGCCTTACACAGATACGCAGTATTTT
CASSIQPYTDTQYF
>.|TRBJ1-2|few|TRBV25-1
TGTGCCAGCAGTGAAGATAGCTATGGCTACACCTTC
CASSEDSYGYTF
>.|TRBJ2-3|.|TRBV9
TGTGCCAGCAGCGCACAGGGTAAAGCAGATACGCAGTATTTT
CASSAQGKADTQYF
>TRBD1|TRBJ1-2|once|TRBV11-2
TGTGCCAGCAGCCCCGCAGGGGGCTATGGCTACACCTTC
CASSPAGGYGYTF
>TRBD1|TRBJ1-2|.|TRBV11-2
TGTGCCAGCAGCCGACAGGGGGCTGGGGGGAGCGGCTACACCTTC
CASSRQGAGGSGYTF
>TRBD1|TRBJ2-5|.|TRBV28
TGTGCCAGCAGTCGACAGGGGCCAGAGACCCAGTACTTC
CASSRQGPETQYF
>.|TRBJ2-7|.|TRBV7-2
TGTGCCAGCAGTCGGAATCCGGGCTACGAGCAGTACTTC
CASSRNPGYEQYF
>.|TRBJ1-6|.|TRBV4-1
TGCGCCAGCAGCCAAGTGCATTCACCCCTCCACTTT
CASSQVHSPLHF
>.|TRBJ1-1|.|TRBV7-9
TGTGCCAGCAGCATCCGGGGGGGCGCTGAAGCTTTCTTT
CASSIRGGAEAFF
>TRBD2|TRBJ2-1|.|TRBV5-1
TGCGCCAGCAGCCTTCTCGGACTAGCGGGAAGTAGCTCCTACAATGAGCAGTTCTTC
CASSLLGLAGSSSYNEQFF
>.|TRBJ2-5|.|TRBV18
TGTGCCAGCTCACCAGCGGGAGAGACCCAGTACTTC
CASSPAGETQYF
>.|TRBJ1-3|.|TRBV5-6
TGTGCCAGCAGCTTGGGGTACTCTGGAAACACCATATATTTT
CASSLGYSGNTIYF
>.|TRBJ2-2|.|TRBV18
TGTGCCAGCTCACGTCAGAGGGCGGGATCAAACGGGGAGCTGTTTTTT
CASSRQRAGSNGELFF
>.|TRBJ2-1|few|TRBV14
TGTGCCAGCAGCCATTCCCACAGGTACAATGAGCAGTTCTTC
CASSHSHRYNEQFF
>.|TRBJ1-1|.|TRBV21-1
TGTGCCAGCAGCAAAGGTGCCGGGGACTATTTTGGAAACACTGAAGCTTTCTTT
CASSKGAGDYFGNTEAFF
>TRBD1|TRBJ2-2|.|TRBV5-1
TGCGCCAGCAGCTCGGGACAGTCGAACACCGGGGAGCTGTTTTTT
CASSSGQSNTGELFF
>TRBD1|TRBJ1-5|.|TRBV30
TGTGCCTGGAGTGTGGAGGGGGCACAGCCCCAGCATTTT
CAWSVEGAQPQHF
>.|TRBJ1-3|.|TRBV9
TGTGCCAGCAGCGGTTACAGGGGAAACACCATATATTTT
CASSGYRGNTIYF
>.|TRBJ2-7|.|TRBV19
TGTGCCAGTAGTATGGTCGCAGATTCGCTCTACGAGCAGTACTTC
CASSMVADSLYEQYF
>.|TRBJ2-7|once|TRBV6-6
TGTGCCAGCAGTTACTCTAGCTACGAGCAGTACTTC
CASSYSSYEQYF
>TRBD1|TRBJ1-2|.|TRBV19
TGTGCCAGTAAGCCAACCCCCGGGACAGGTTATGGCTACACCTTC
CASKPTPGTGYGYTF
>.|TRBJ2-5|.|TRBV6-1
TGTGCCAGCAGTGAGGAGGGGGCGCGGGGGACCCAGTACTTC
CASSEEGARGTQYF
>TRBD2|TRBJ2-4|.|TRBV7-8
TGTGCCAGCAGTCCCACGGGACTAGCGGGGCCTAAAAACATTCAGTACTTC
CASSPTGLAGPKNIQYF
>TRBD1|TRBJ2-5|.|TRBV7-9
TGTGCCAGCAGCGCCAGGGACAGATTAGACCAAGAGACCCAGTACTTC
CASSARDRLDQETQYF
>.|TRBJ2-7|.|TRBV27
TGTGCCAGCAGTTTATCGTTTACCTACGAGCAGTACTTC
CASSLSFTYEQYF
>TRBD2|TRBJ2-7|.|TRBV5-6
TGTGCCAGCAGCGTTCACGGACTAGTCGAGCAGTACTTC
CASSVHGLVEQYF
>TRBD2|TRBJ2-3|few|TRBV4-1
TGCGCCAGCCAAGGACTAGCGGGAGCCCGGGGCACAGATACGCAGTATTTT
CASQGLAGARGTDTQYF
>.|TRBJ2-1|few|TRBV25-1
TGTGCCAGTACTCCCGCCTGGGCTACCCAAATTTACAATGAGCAGTTCTTC
CASTPAWATQIYNEQFF
>TRBD2|TRBJ2-7|once|TRBV15
TGTGCCACCAGCAGAGCACAGACTAGCGGGATCAACGAGCAGTACTTC
CATSRAQTSGINEQYF
>TRBD1|TRBJ2-3|.|TRBV6-4
TGTGCCAGCAGCCAGGGGGCCACAGATACGCAGTATTTT
CASSQGATDTQYF
>.|TRBJ1-3|.|TRBV28
TGTGCCAGCAGCCCAGGGAGGGTCAACTCTGGAAACACCATATATTTT
CASSPGRVNSGNTIYF
>.|TRBJ1-1|.|TRBV19
TGTGCCAGTAGTATAGGGGGGCGGATTAACACTGAAGCTTTCTTT
CASSIGGRINTEAFF
>.|TRBJ2-7|.|TRBV6-1
TGTGCCAGCAGTGAAGGGGCTCATTGGGAGCAGTACTTC
CASSEGAHWEQYF
>TRBD2|TRBJ2-1|once|TRBV9
TGTGCCAGCAGCGAGGGACTAGCGGGAACATATGAGCAGTTCTTC
CASSEGLAGTYEQFF
>TRBD2|TRBJ2-3|large|TRBV9
TGTGCCAGCAGCGTAGAGTGGACTAGCGGTAGCACAGATACGCAGTATTTT
CASSVEWTSGSTDTQYF
>.|TRBJ2-3|.|TRBV4-2
TGTGCCAGCAGCGGGGTTGGGGATCTTACAGATACGCAGTATTTT
CASSGVGDLTDTQYF
>TRBD1|TRBJ1-2|.|TRBV27
TGTGCCAGCAGGACAAACAGGGGTGTTGACGGCTACACCTTC
CASRTNRGVDGYTF
>TRBD2|TRBJ2-7|.|TRBV15
TGTGCCACGGCGGTGGGAGGGGAAATGTTTTTCGAGCAGTACTTC
CATAVGGEMFFEQYF
>TRBD1|TRBJ2-2|.|TRBV18
TGTGCCAGCTCACCTTCCAGGGGGCAAATCGGGGAGCTGTTTTTT
CASSPSRGQIGELFF
>TRBD1|TRBJ1-1|.|TRBV9
TGTGCCAGCAGCGTAGTGGGGGACAGGGGGCTGGCTGAAGCTTTCTTT
CASSVVGDRGLAEAFF
>.|TRBJ2-7|.|TRBV14
TGTGCCAGCAGCCAAGGGACGTCCTCCTACGAGCAGTACTTC
CASSQGTSSYEQYF
>.|TRBJ2-3|.|TRBV7-2
TGTGCCAGCGGAAAGGGTTACTTAAGCACAGATACGCAGTATTTT
CASGKGYLSTDTQYF
>TRBD1|TRBJ2-3|.|TRBV11-2
TGTGCCAGCAGCTCGGGACAGGGAGCAGATACGCAGTATTTT
CASSSGQGADTQYF
>TRBD1|TRBJ2-5|.|TRBV28
TGTGCCAGCAGCCTAGGGGGCGGTCGGGAGACCCAGTACTTC
CASSLGGGRETQYF